These T cell receptor beta chains were read from a single sample in a study of CD8+CD57+ T cells in acquired aplastic anemia. TCRdb processed the reads anew with MiXCR; each CDR3 protein has one entry. The repertoire holds about 180,000 distinct CDR3 sequences, with around half as singletons. The sample was sorted CD4+, CD8+, or CD8+CD57+ T cells (not recorded which) from PBMCs. These receptors all come from a human donor in good health. The CDR3 runs from the conserved cysteine through the conserved F or W. The D gene is left open where the match is weak. Not every row has a clone size; where given, it reads once, few, many or a size class.

CDR3,DNA,D,J,V,size
CASKWTGRTEAFF,TGTGCCAGCAAGTGGACAGGACGGACTGAAGCTTTCTTT,TRBD1,TRBJ1-1,TRBV27,once
CASRAQQGASYNEQFF,TGTGCCAGCAGGGCCCAACAGGGGGCTTCCTACAATGAGCAGTTCTTC,TRBD1,TRBJ2-1,TRBV2,NA
CAISPISRYGYTF,TGTGCCATCAGCCCGATCTCGCGGTATGGCTACACCTTC,NA,TRBJ1-2,TRBV10-3,NA
CASSEGSYTF,TGTGCCAGCAGTGAAGGGAGCTACACCTTC,NA,TRBJ1-2,TRBV2,NA
CSVPGQQNNSPLHF,TGCAGTGTCCCGGGACAGCAAAATAATTCACCCCTCCACTTT,TRBD1,TRBJ1-6,TRBV20-1,NA
CASSPRLTGAKNIQYF,TGTGCCAGCAGCCCGAGGTTGACAGGAGCCAAAAACATTCAGTACTTC,NA,TRBJ2-4,TRBV9,few
CAISGTSGSYEQYF,TGTGCCATCAGTGGGACTAGCGGGAGCTACGAGCAGTACTTC,TRBD2,TRBJ2-7,TRBV10-3,NA
CASSGSTSGSVTGELFF,TGCGCCAGCAGCGGATCGACTAGCGGGAGTGTCACCGGGGAGCTGTTTTTT,TRBD2,TRBJ2-2,TRBV5-1,many
CASSEQAREDEKLFF,TGTGCCAGCAGTGAACAGGCTAGGGAAGATGAAAAACTGTTTTTT,NA,TRBJ1-4,TRBV2,NA
CASSKGRFNTGELFF,TGTGCCAGTAGCAAGGGAAGGTTCAACACCGGGGAGCTGTTTTTT,NA,TRBJ2-2,TRBV19,many
CASSAGLAGSPSYEQYF,TGTGCCAGCAGCGCGGGACTAGCGGGATCCCCATCCTACGAGCAGTACTTC,TRBD2,TRBJ2-7,TRBV9,few
CASSLRGATGETQYF,TGTGCCAGCAGCTTACGGGGGGCGACCGGGGAGACCCAGTACTTC,NA,TRBJ2-5,TRBV11-3,many
CSASGSGQSGTDTQYF,TGCAGTGCTTCGGGTTCGGGACAGTCAGGCACAGATACGCAGTATTTT,TRBD1,TRBJ2-3,TRBV20-1,NA
CASKGEAREQYF,TGTGCCAGCAAGGGGGAGGCTCGGGAGCAGTACTTC,NA,TRBJ2-7,TRBV2,once
CAISDPGQGVNEQYF,TGTGCCATCAGTGATCCGGGACAGGGAGTCAACGAGCAGTACTTC,TRBD1,TRBJ2-7,TRBV10-3,NA
CASNLRQGSQPQHF,TGTGCCAGTAACTTACGACAGGGGTCTCAGCCCCAGCATTTT,TRBD1,TRBJ1-5,TRBV19,NA
CASSDTGGGSPLHF,TGTGCCAGTAGTGATACAGGGGGGGGTTCACCCCTCCACTTT,TRBD1,TRBJ1-6,TRBV19,once
CSAIPSTGVFNQPQHF,TGCAGTGCTATTCCCTCCACAGGGGTTTTCAATCAGCCCCAGCATTTT,TRBD1,TRBJ1-5,TRBV20-1,many
CASSFTSYEQYF,TGTGCCAGCAGCTTTACCTCCTACGAGCAGTACTTC,NA,TRBJ2-7,TRBV7-9,few
CASSLQGGYTF,TGTGCCAGCAGCCTCCAAGGTGGCTACACCTTC,NA,TRBJ1-2,TRBV7-2,many
CASSEASGEGYTF,TGTGCCAGCAGTGAAGCTTCAGGGGAAGGCTACACCTTC,NA,TRBJ1-2,TRBV2,once
CASSGGWGLGYNEQFF,TGTGCCAGCAGCGGCGGCTGGGGCCTAGGCTACAATGAGCAGTTCTTC,NA,TRBJ2-1,TRBV9,NA
CASSSLRGTGELFF,TGTGCCAGCAGCTCCCTGAGGGGAACCGGGGAGCTGTTTTTT,NA,TRBJ2-2,TRBV11-2,many
CASSQESRTGGSPLHF,TGTGCCAGCAGCCAAGAGTCTCGGACAGGAGGTTCACCCCTCCACTTT,TRBD1,TRBJ1-6,TRBV4-2,NA
CAISGGSSSEKLFF,TGTGCCATCAGCGGGGGATCGTCATCTGAAAAACTGTTTTTT,NA,TRBJ1-4,TRBV10-3,few
CASSQGGQAHYGYTF,TGCGCCAGCAGTCAAGGGGGACAGGCCCACTATGGCTACACCTTC,TRBD1,TRBJ1-2,TRBV4-1,many
CASSELAGAYNEQFF,TGCGCCAGCAGCGAACTAGCGGGTGCCTACAATGAGCAGTTCTTC,TRBD2,TRBJ2-1,TRBV5-1,NA
CATSDYQGRSTEAFF,TGTGCCACCAGCGACTACCAGGGGCGGAGCACTGAAGCTTTCTTT,NA,TRBJ1-1,TRBV15,many
CSAPSSGSTDTQYF,TGCAGTGCTCCCAGTAGCGGGAGCACAGATACGCAGTATTTT,TRBD2,TRBJ2-3,TRBV20-1,many
CSARAGTGGEQYF,TGCAGTGCTAGAGCGGGGACAGGGGGCGAGCAGTACTTC,TRBD1,TRBJ2-7,TRBV20-1,NA
CASSYDRVGVNGYTF,TGTGCCAGCAGTTACGACAGGGTCGGGGTTAATGGCTACACCTTC,TRBD1,TRBJ1-2,TRBV28,NA
CASSSSYQEGNEQFF,TGTGCCAGCAGCTCTTCCTACCAGGAAGGGAATGAGCAGTTCTTC,NA,TRBJ2-1,TRBV11-2,NA
CASSYSALGVNIQYF,TGTGCCAGCAGTTACTCCGCGTTGGGCGTAAACATTCAGTACTTC,NA,TRBJ2-4,TRBV6-5,few
CASTGANEQFF,TGTGCCAGCACGGGGGCGAATGAGCAGTTCTTC,NA,TRBJ2-1,TRBV7-9,NA
CASSLGQNYGYTF,TGCGCCAGCAGCTTGGGACAGAACTATGGCTACACCTTC,TRBD1,TRBJ1-2,TRBV4-1,many
CATSIRDRGQTSPLHF,TGTGCCACCAGCATCCGGGACAGGGGTCAAACTTCACCCCTCCACTTT,TRBD1,TRBJ1-6,TRBV15,many
CASSGLAGEGSYNEQFF,TGTGCCAGTAGTGGGCTAGCGGGAGAGGGGTCCTACAATGAGCAGTTCTTC,TRBD2,TRBJ2-1,TRBV19,many